The next 9 T cell receptor beta chains were all read from a single sample in a study of T cell clones after liver transplantation. The method was immunoSEQ multiplex PCR; TCRdb's version includes in-frame clones alone and lacks a portion of them. The sample includes about 78,000 clones, 80% seen only once; the top ten take over 0.45%. The starting material was CD4+ T cells from blood, obtained before liver transplant. The receptors were sampled from a human donor who received a liver transplant.

The chain links TRBV27 to TRBJ1-2; 8 bases fit TRBD1. Germline lookup yields CDR1 MNHEY and CDR2 SMNVEV (reference sequence). The ends lost 6 bases at V and 6 bases at J; junction bases unmatched: 6. There are 13 residues in the CDR3. CDR3 sequence (DNA): TGTGCCAGCAGGCCGACAGGGGAAGATGGCTACACCTTC. Protein product: CASRPTGEDGYTF.

The chain couples TRBV6-5 to TRBJ2-7; possibly TRBD1 for D (6 bases). Trimming left V 5 bases short and J 6 bases short, with 17 bases between. The CDR3 consists of 14 residues. The V gene's germline CDR1 is MNHEY and CDR2 SVGAGI. The CDR3 spells CASSAPTGFREQYF. The CDR3 DNA reads TGTGCCAGCAGTGCCCCGACAGGTTTCCGCGAGCAGTACTTC.

The chain couples TRBV5-4 to TRBJ2-1; TRBD2 matches at 12 bases. V trimming: 7 bases; J trimming: 0 bases; junction bases outside the gene matches: 2. Per the germline V gene, CDR1 is SGHNT and CDR2 is YYREEE (reference sequence). CDR3 length: 15 amino acids. DNA for the CDR3: TGTGCCAGCTCGACTAGCGGGGGCTCCTACAATGAGCAGTTCTTC. It translates to CASSTSGGSYNEQFF.

CDR3 sequence: CASSLARKETQYF. The CDR3 region has the DNA TGTGCCAGCAGCTTAGCTCGTAAAGAGACCCAGTACTTC. V is TRBV7-2 and J is TRBJ2-5; D not certain. Germline loops: CDR1 SGHTA, CDR2 FQGNSA. The CDR3 extends over 13 amino acids. Trimming pared 0 bases from V and 3 bases from J, leaving 5 bases between.

This clone appeared once. The genes are TRBV6-6 and TRBJ1-4, with D perhaps matching TRBD1 (5 bases). Per germline, CDR1 MNHNY and CDR2 SVGAGI (reference sequence). Between the trimmed V and J ends, which lost 2 bases and 8 bases, there was a span of 12 bases. The CDR3 covers 14 residues. As DNA, the CDR3 is TGTGCCAGCAGTTACATATCAGGGTACGAAAAACTGTTTTTT. It yields the protein CASSYISGYEKLFF.

The V and J genes are TRBV6-6 and TRBJ2-7, with 9 bases matching TRBD1. The trim removed 8 bases at V and 0 bases at J, leaving 5 bases unmatched. The CDR3 spans 14 residues. CDR1 and CDR2 from the germline V gene are MNHNY and SVGAGI (reference sequence). The chain's CDR3 is CASSWDRASYEQYF. In DNA form, the CDR3 reads TGTGCCAGCTCATGGGACAGGGCCTCCTACGAGCAGTACTTC.

V usage is TRBV7-9 and J usage is TRBJ2-1, with TRBD1 identical over 9 bases. Trimming cost V 1 base and J 5 bases; bases outside gene matches: 6. This CDR3 has 16 residues. Germline CDR1 reads SEHNR; CDR2 reads FQNEAQ (reference sequence). CDR3 in DNA: TGTGCCAGCAGCTTAGACGACAGGGGGGATAACAATGAGCAGTTCTTC. Translating gives CASSLDDRGDNNEQFF.

V is TRBV19 and J is TRBJ1-2, with 10 nucleotides matching TRBD1. V lost 8 bases, J lost 2 bases, and 11 bases stayed unmatched. The CDR3 has 16 residues. Looked up from germline, CDR1 is LNHDA and CDR2 is SQIVND (reference sequence). CDR3 DNA: TGTGCCAGTGGGACAGGGGCCCGCCCGGGGAACTATGGCTACACCTTC. It is translated as CASGTGARPGNYGYTF.

The V call is TRBV11-2, the J call TRBJ2-5, with 10 nucleotides matching TRBD2. This CDR3 has 17 amino acids. The V and J ends lost 6 bases and 4 bases, in that order; junction bases with no gene match: 14. Germline V CDR1 and CDR2: SGHAT, FQNNGV. The chain's CDR3 is CASSQGRLAGVSETQYF. The DNA for the CDR3 is TGTGCCAGCAGTCAAGGCCGGCTAGCGGGAGTTTCAGAGACCCAGTACTTC.